The T cell receptor (beta chain) under discussion was sequenced for a study of control samples from healthy donors and cancer patients. CDR1 is KGHSH and CDR2 is LQKENI in the germline V gene. Trimming left V 5 bases short and J 5 bases short, with 18 bases between. CDR3 size: 16 residues. Profiling relied on immunoSEQ multiplex PCR, and the TCRdb table lists in-frame clones only, not all of them. The table has 110,000 to 150,000 clones, about 85% seen once. This chain connects TRBV18 to TRBJ2-2; weak D call: TRBD2 (6 bases). This sequence originates from a woman in her thirties in good health. The sequenced sample consisted of blood. CDR3 region: CASSYTRDGRTGELFF. Written as DNA, the CDR3 is TGTGCCAGCTCATATACGCGGGATGGACGTACCGGGGAGCTGTTTTTT.